The clone carrying this T cell receptor beta chain has at least ten counts. CDR3 length: 13 amino acids. Germline V gene data show CDR1 as SQVTM and CDR2 as ANQGSEA. V was cut by 4 bases and J by 0 bases, with 7 bases left in between. The sample is drawn from a study of T cells in Graves' hyperthyroidism and ophthalmopathy. Researchers took RNA transcripts and amplified the TCR beta CDR3 regions from them. A set of HTBI primers served as the primers for a first-round RT-PCR of the TCR CDR3. A single record per CDR3 protein comes from TCRdb applying MiXCR to the multiplex PCR reads. The data contain around 190,000 distinct CDR3 sequences, about 17% of them singletons.

The receptor was isolated from a woman aged 45 to 65 with Graves' hyperthyroidism. Sequences were obtained from blood. This sequence joins TRBV29-1 and TRBJ1-3, with no clear D. The CDR3 coding sequence is TGCAGCGTTGGAACCGGCTCTGGAAACACCATATATTTT. It encodes CSVGTGSGNTIYF.